Below, one TCR beta chain is given with its context. What it binds is not known. This sample is part of a study of T cell repertoires in aging, cancer and after chemotherapy. As for the study in general: Clear clonal overlap appeared across healthy donor samples taken over several months to years. General study points: These repertoire data do not allow conclusions about immunological memory after chemotherapy. Untreated cancer patients had significantly lower blood TCR diversity than age-matched healthy donors.

TRB rearrangements spanning V, D and J were amplified using mixed TRB-A/B primers. Each CDR3 protein gets one entry after TCRdb re-called the multiplex PCR reads with MiXCR. Seen here are 10,000 to 13,000 distinct CDR3 sequences, approximately 30% observed once, and the top ten hold about 3%. Amplification of TCR beta used genomic DNA extracted from peripheral blood. Per germline, CDR1 LNHDA and CDR2 SQIVND (reference sequence). This CDR3 spans 13 amino acids. V lost 9 bases and J lost 5, with 16 bases in between. This receptor was identified in a human donor in good health. Sequencing used blood. The rearrangement links TRBV19 to TRBJ1-1; TRBD1 is a possible D gene (5 bases). The CDR3 bases are TGTGCCAGCGATGGCAGGGTCGGGACTGAAGCTTTCTTT. Translated, it gives CASDGRVGTEAFF.